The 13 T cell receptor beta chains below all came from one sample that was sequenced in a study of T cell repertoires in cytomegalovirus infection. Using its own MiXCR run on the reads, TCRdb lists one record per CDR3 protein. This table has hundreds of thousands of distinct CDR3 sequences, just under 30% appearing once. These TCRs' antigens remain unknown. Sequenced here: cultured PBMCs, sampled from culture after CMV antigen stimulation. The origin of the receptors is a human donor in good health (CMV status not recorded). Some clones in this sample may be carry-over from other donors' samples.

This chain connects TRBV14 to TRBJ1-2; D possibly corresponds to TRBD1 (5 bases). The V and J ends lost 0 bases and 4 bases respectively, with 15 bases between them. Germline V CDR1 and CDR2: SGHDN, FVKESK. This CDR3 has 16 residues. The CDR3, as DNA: TGTGCCAGCAGCCAAGATTTGTCGGGCAGGGCCTATGGCTACACCTTC. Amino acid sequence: CASSQDLSGRAYGYTF.

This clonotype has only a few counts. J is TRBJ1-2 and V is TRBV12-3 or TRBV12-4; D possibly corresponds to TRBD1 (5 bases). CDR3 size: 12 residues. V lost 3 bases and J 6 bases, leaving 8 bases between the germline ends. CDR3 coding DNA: TGTGCCAGCAGTTTTCAGGGAAATGGCTACACCTTC. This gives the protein CASSFQGNGYTF.

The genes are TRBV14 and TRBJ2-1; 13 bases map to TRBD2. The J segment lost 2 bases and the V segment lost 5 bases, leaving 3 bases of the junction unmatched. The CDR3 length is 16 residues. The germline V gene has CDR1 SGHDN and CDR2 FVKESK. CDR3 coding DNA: TGTGCCAGCAGCACCACTAGCGGGAGGGCCTACAATGAGCAGTTCTTC. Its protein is CASSTTSGRAYNEQFF.

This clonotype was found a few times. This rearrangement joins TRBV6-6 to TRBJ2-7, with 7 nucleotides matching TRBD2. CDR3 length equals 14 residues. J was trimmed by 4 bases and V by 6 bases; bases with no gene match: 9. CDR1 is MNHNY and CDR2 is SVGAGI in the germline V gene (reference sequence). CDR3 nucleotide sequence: TGTGCCAGCAGCTACGGGGAGGGAGGGTACGAGCAGTACTTC. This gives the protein CASSYGEGGYEQYF.

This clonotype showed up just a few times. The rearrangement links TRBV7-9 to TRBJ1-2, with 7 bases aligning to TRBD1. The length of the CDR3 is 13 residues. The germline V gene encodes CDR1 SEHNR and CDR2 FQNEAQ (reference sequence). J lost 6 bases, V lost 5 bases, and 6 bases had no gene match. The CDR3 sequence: CASSLGGRNGYTF. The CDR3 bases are TGTGCCAGCAGCCTAGGGGGCAGGAATGGCTACACCTTC.

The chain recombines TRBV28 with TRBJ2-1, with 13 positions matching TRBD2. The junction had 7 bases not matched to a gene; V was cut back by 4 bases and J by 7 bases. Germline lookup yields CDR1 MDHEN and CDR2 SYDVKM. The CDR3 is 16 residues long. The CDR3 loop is CASSSPPGLAGNEQFF. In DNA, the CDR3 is TGTGCCAGCAGTTCTCCCCCGGGACTAGCGGGAAATGAGCAGTTCTTC.

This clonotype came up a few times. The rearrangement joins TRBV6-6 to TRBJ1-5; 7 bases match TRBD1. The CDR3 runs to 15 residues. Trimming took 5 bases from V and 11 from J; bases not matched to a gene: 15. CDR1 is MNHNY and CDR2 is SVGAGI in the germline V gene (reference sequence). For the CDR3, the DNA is TGTGCCAGCAGTCCCACCGACAGGGTTGGGCAATCCCAGCATTTT. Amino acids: CASSPTDRVGQSQHF.

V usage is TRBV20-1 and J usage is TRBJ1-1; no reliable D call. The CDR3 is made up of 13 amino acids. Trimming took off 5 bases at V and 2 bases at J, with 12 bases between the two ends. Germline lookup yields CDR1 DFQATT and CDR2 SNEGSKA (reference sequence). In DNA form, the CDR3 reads TGCAGTGCTGATGGTGGGGTAAACACTGAAGCTTTCTTT. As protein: CSADGGVNTEAFF.

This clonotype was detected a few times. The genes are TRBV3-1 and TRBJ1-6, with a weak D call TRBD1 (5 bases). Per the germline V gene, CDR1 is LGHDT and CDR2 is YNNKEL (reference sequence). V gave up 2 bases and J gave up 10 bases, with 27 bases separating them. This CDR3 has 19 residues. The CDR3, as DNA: TGTGCCAGCAGCCAACTTTTCGAGGGGCGAACAGGTTTAAGGTCACCCCTCCACTTT. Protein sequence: CASSQLFEGRTGLRSPLHF.

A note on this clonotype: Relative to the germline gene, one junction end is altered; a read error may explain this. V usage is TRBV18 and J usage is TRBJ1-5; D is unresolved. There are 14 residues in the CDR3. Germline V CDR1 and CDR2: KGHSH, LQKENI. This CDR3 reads CASSPGLGNQPQHF. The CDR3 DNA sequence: TGTGCCAGCTCACCGGGCCTTGGCAACCAGCCCCAGCATTTT.

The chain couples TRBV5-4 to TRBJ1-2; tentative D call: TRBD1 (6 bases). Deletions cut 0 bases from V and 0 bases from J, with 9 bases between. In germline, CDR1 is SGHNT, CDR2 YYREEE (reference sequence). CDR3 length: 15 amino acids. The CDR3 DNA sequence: TGTGCCAGCAGCTTGGGGACAGCAGCTAACTATGGCTACACCTTC. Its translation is CASSLGTAANYGYTF. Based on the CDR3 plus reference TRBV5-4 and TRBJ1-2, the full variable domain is ETGVTQSPTHLIKTRGQQVTLRCSSQSGHNTVSWYQQALGQGPQFIFQYYREEENGRGNFPPRFSGLQFPNYSSELNVNALELDDSALYLCASSLGTAANYGYTFGSGTRLTVV.

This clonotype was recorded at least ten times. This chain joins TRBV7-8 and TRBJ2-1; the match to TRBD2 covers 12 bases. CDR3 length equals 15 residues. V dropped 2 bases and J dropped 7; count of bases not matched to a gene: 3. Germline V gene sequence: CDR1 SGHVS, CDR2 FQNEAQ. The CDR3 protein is CASSLLAGGRNEQFF. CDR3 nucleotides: TGTGCCAGCAGCTTACTAGCGGGGGGGCGAAATGAGCAGTTCTTC. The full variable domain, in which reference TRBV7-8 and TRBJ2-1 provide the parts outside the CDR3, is GAGVSQSPRYKVAKRGQDVALRCDPISGHVSLFWYQQALGQGPEFLTYFQNEAQLDKSGLPSDRFFAERPEGSVSTLKIQRTQQEDSAVYLCASSLLAGGRNEQFFGPGTRLTVL.

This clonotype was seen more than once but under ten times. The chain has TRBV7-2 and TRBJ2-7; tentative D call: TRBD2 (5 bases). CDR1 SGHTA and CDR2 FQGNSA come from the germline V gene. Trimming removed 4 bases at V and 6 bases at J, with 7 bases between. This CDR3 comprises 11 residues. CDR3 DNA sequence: TGTGCCAGCAGCTCCCTAGCCGAGCAGTACTTC. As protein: CASSSLAEQYF.